The next 10 T cell receptor beta chains were all read from a single sample in a study of shared clonotypes between healthy human individuals. Clones were sequenced by immunoSEQ multiplex PCR, and TCRdb holds only the in-frame ones, with some missing. Counted here are roughly 1,500,000 clones, 95% to 99% occurring once; the ten biggest clones make up about 0.4%. The sample comprised naive CD4+ T cells sorted from blood. Subset: CD45RA+ positively selected. These TCRs come from a man aged 25-45 years in good health.

The chain joins TRBV9 to TRBJ2-7; 12 nucleotides align to TRBD2. Trimming at V came to 3 bases and at J to 3 bases, leaving 1 base not matched to a gene. The germline V gene has CDR1 SGDLS and CDR2 YYNGEE. This CDR3 region has 14 residues. Here the CDR3 reads CASSETSGSYEQYF. DNA for the CDR3: TGTGCCAGCAGCGAGACTAGCGGGAGCTACGAGCAGTACTTC.

This chain connects TRBV11-2 to TRBJ1-1; possibly TRBD1 for D (6 bases). CDR3 length: 14 amino acids. V was trimmed by 1 base and J by 8 bases, leaving 14 bases between them. CDR1 SGHAT and CDR2 FQNNGV come from the germline V gene. CDR3 loop: CASSLVGGQAEAFF. The DNA for the CDR3 is TGTGCCAGCAGCTTAGTAGGGGGGCAGGCCGAAGCTTTCTTT.

The genes are TRBV5-4 and TRBJ1-1, with 7 bases fitting TRBD1. The length of the CDR3 is 15 residues. Unmatched junction bases numbered 12, after V lost 4 bases and J lost 6 bases. Per germline, CDR1 SGHNT and CDR2 YYREEE (reference sequence). CDR3: CASSIPDRLVAEAFF. The CDR3 nucleotides read TGTGCCAGCAGCATACCGGACAGGTTGGTCGCTGAAGCTTTCTTT. Full variable domain (rest looked up from reference TRBV5-4 and TRBJ1-1): ETGVTQSPTHLIKTRGQQVTLRCSSQSGHNTVSWYQQALGQGPQFIFQYYREEENGRGNFPPRFSGLQFPNYSSELNVNALELDDSALYLCASSIPDRLVAEAFFGQGTRLTVV.

J is TRBJ2-7 and V is TRBV30; the match to TRBD2 covers 10 bases. Germline V gene data show CDR1 as GTSNPN and CDR2 as SVGIG (reference sequence). This CDR3 comprises 15 residues. With V trimmed by 0 bases and J by 4 bases, 6 bases remained unmatched. CDR3 amino acids: CAWSVASGSGYEQYF. The CDR3 DNA follows: TGTGCCTGGAGTGTTGCTAGCGGGAGTGGTTACGAGCAGTACTTC.

Of note for this clone: Other nucleotide sequences in the sample specify the same CDR3. The chain recombines TRBV7-3 with TRBJ2-5; D is uncertain. The CDR3 sequence is 13 residues long. Germline-derived CDR1 and CDR2 are SGHTA and FQGTGA. Trimming removed 2 bases at V and 0 bases at J, with 4 bases between. CDR3 loop: CASSLAYQETQYF. The CDR3 bases are TGTGCCAGCAGCTTAGCATACCAAGAGACCCAGTACTTC.

V gene TRBV9 combines with J gene TRBJ1-5, with 8 bases that match TRBD1. The CDR3 totals 13 residues. The V gene end was trimmed by 5 bases and the J gene end by 7 bases; junction bases not matched to a gene: 5. Germline V CDR1 and CDR2: SGDLS, YYNGEE. The CDR3 region is CASRGQGFQPQHF. CDR3 DNA: TGTGCCAGCAGAGGACAGGGTTTCCAGCCCCAGCATTTT.

The rearrangement joins TRBV5-4 to TRBJ2-7; D gene uncertain. Germline V gene sequence: CDR1 SGHNT, CDR2 YYREEE (reference sequence). This CDR3 spans 14 amino acids. The germline V and J ends were trimmed by 0 bases and 2 bases, with 9 bases remaining between them. The CDR3, as DNA: TGTGCCAGCAGCTTGGGGCCCGACCCCTACGAGCAGTACTTC. It is translated as CASSLGPDPYEQYF.

The chain couples TRBV18 to TRBJ1-5, with D unresolved. The CDR3 length is 12 residues. CDR1 and CDR2 (germline): KGHSH, LQKENI. V lost 6 bases and J 5 bases, leaving 8 bases between the germline ends. CDR3 bases: TGTGCCAGCTCCGGACCGGATCAGCCCCAGCATTTT. Protein: CASSGPDQPQHF.

The chain recombines TRBV18 with TRBJ2-1, with 7 bases matching TRBD1. V was clipped by 5 bases and J by 6 bases; unmatched bases: 13. The germline V gene encodes CDR1 KGHSH and CDR2 LQKENI. CDR3 length: 16 amino acids. The CDR3 DNA is TGTGCCAGCTCAGCCCCCCTACGAGGGACAGCCAATGAGCAGTTCTTC. Translated: CASSAPLRGTANEQFF.

The table lists this clone with a few counts. The chain is built from TRBV7-3 and TRBJ1-2; D may be TRBD1 (6 bases). The CDR3 has 13 residues. V was trimmed by 1 base and J by 7 bases, leaving 10 bases between them. CDR1 and CDR2 from the germline V gene are SGHTA and FQGTGA. The CDR3: CASSLRGQTGYTF. Written as DNA, the CDR3 is TGTGCCAGCAGCTTAAGGGGGCAGACTGGCTACACCTTC.